The rows below give T cell receptor beta chains drawn from one sample of a study of shared clonotypes between healthy human individuals. The table came from immunoSEQ multiplex PCR; TCRdb's copy has only in-frame clones and leaves some out. The data contain nearly 750,000 clones, over 60% of them singletons. Sequencing used memory CD4+ T cells sorted from blood. The receptor set was obtained from a young woman in good health. The CDR3 runs from the conserved cysteine through the conserved F or W. A D gene is named only where the DNA matches it firmly. The size of a clone is reported for some rows only, either as once, few or many, or as a class for expanded clones.

J,size,V,D,CDR3,DNA
TRBJ1-3,-,TRBV29-1,-,CSADTGHRTGTSGNTIYF,TGCAGCGCTGACACGGGACACAGAACGGGAACCTCTGGAAACACCATATATTTT
TRBJ2-7,few,TRBV10-3,-,CAISEGQGREQYF,TGTGCCATCAGTGAGGGCCAAGGGCGGGAGCAGTACTTC
TRBJ2-3,-,TRBV29-1,-,CSVDRGTDTQYF,TGCAGCGTTGACCGCGGCACAGATACGCAGTATTTT
TRBJ2-3,-,TRBV28,-,CASSQGGEEDTQYF,TGTGCCAGCAGTCAGGGCGGGGAGGAAGATACGCAGTATTTT
TRBJ2-1,-,TRBV27,TRBD2,CATKGTNDNEQFF,TGTGCCACCAAGGGGACTAATGACAATGAGCAGTTCTTC
TRBJ1-5,-,TRBV7-8,-,CASSLGDQPQHF,TGTGCCAGCAGCTTAGGGGATCAGCCCCAGCATTTT
TRBJ2-2,once,TRBV5-3,-,CARSLLGWAFSGELFF,TGTGCCAGAAGCTTGTTAGGTTGGGCTTTTTCCGGGGAGCTGTTTTTT
TRBJ1-1,-,TRBV6-1,TRBD1,CASSEHGTATEAFF,TGTGCCAGCAGTGAGCATGGGACAGCCACTGAAGCTTTCTTT
TRBJ1-4,-,TRBV19,TRBD1,CASTNPQGGGEKLFF,TGTGCCAGTACCAACCCCCAGGGGGGCGGTGAAAAACTGTTTTTT
TRBJ2-7,-,TRBV6-4,TRBD2,CASSDFSGSSYEQYF,TGTGCCAGCAGTGACTTCAGCGGGAGCTCCTACGAGCAGTACTTC
TRBJ2-1,-,TRBV9,TRBD2,CASSVSVAGGEDNEQFF,TGTGCCAGCAGCGTTTCTGTAGCGGGAGGTGAGGACAATGAGCAGTTCTTC
TRBJ1-5,-,TRBV28,-,CATLPLLNQPQHF,TGTGCCACCCTACCATTGCTCAATCAGCCCCAGCATTTT
TRBJ2-1,-,TRBV14,-,CASNSIAGRGSYNEQFF,TGTGCCAGCAATTCGATTGCGGGAAGGGGCTCCTACAATGAGCAGTTCTTC
TRBJ2-1,many,TRBV15,TRBD1,CATSRQTGTGSLGEQFF,TGTGCCACCAGCAGACAGACCGGGACAGGGTCTTTAGGTGAGCAGTTCTTC
TRBJ2-7,-,TRBV6-1,-,CASSEAPPVEQYF,TGTGCCAGCAGTGAAGCGCCTCCCGTCGAGCAGTACTTC
TRBJ2-1,-,TRBV7-6,-,CASSLSGADYNEQFF,TGTGCCAGCAGCTTATCTGGGGCGGATTACAATGAGCAGTTCTTC
TRBJ2-7,few,TRBV11-2,TRBD2,CASSLAGTYEQYF,TGTGCCAGCAGCCTAGCGGGAACCTACGAGCAGTACTTC
TRBJ1-5,-,TRBV6-5,-,CASRRAFNQPQHF,TGTGCCAGCAGACGGGCCTTCAATCAGCCCCAGCATTTT
TRBJ1-1,-,TRBV27,-,CASRMGGRLNTEAFF,TGTGCCAGCAGAATGGGGGGACGGCTGAACACTGAAGCTTTCTTT
TRBJ2-2,many,TRBV6-4,TRBD2,CASSPSSGNQNTGELFF,TGTGCCAGCAGTCCGAGTAGCGGGAACCAGAACACCGGGGAGCTGTTTTTT
TRBJ2-2,few,TRBV15,-,CATSTRRTGELFF,TGTGCCACCAGCACAAGGCGGACCGGGGAGCTGTTTTTT
TRBJ2-1,-,TRBV11-2,-,CASSLDVRGNEQFF,TGTGCCAGCAGCTTAGATGTGAGGGGGAATGAGCAGTTCTTC
TRBJ1-3,-,TRBV6-5,TRBD1,CASSGNRGSGNTIYF,TGTGCCAGCAGTGGTAACAGGGGTTCAGGAAACACCATATATTTT
TRBJ1-2,-,TRBV15,-,CATSKQRRAGIYGYTF,TGTGCCACCAGCAAGCAGCGGAGGGCCGGGATATATGGCTACACCTTC
TRBJ2-3,-,TRBV25-1,-,CASAAVGDQADTQYF,TGTGCCAGCGCCGCTGTGGGGGATCAGGCAGATACGCAGTATTTT
TRBJ1-4,-,TRBV5-8,-,CASSAANGALPTNEKLFF,TGTGCCAGCAGCGCAGCGAATGGGGCTCTCCCAACTAATGAAAAACTGTTTTTT
TRBJ2-1,-,TRBV5-6,-,CASSFTSRGPSYNEQFF,TGTGCCAGCAGCTTCACGTCCCGAGGACCCTCCTACAATGAGCAGTTCTTC
TRBJ2-5,-,TRBV11-2,TRBD2,CASSLKVAGGERETQYF,TGTGCCAGCAGCTTAAAGGTAGCGGGAGGAGAGAGGGAGACCCAGTACTTC
TRBJ1-5,-,TRBV7-9,-,CASSFRGDQPQHF,TGTGCCAGCAGCTTTCGAGGGGATCAGCCCCAGCATTTT
TRBJ1-5,-,TRBV27,-,CASSDMNQPQHF,TGTGCCAGCAGTGATATGAATCAGCCCCAGCATTTT
TRBJ1-5,-,TRBV7-2,-,CASSLGSFQPQHF,TGTGCCAGCAGCTTAGGAAGTTTTCAGCCCCAGCATTTT
TRBJ1-2,-,TRBV9,-,CASSAGRPGYTF,TGTGCCAGCAGCGCAGGACGTCCCGGCTACACCTTC
TRBJ2-7,-,TRBV18,-,CASSPPQSYEQYF,TGTGCCAGCTCACCACCACAATCCTACGAGCAGTACTTC
TRBJ2-1,-,TRBV10-3,-,CATEDSHNEQFF,TGTGCCACCGAGGACAGCCACAATGAGCAGTTCTTC
TRBJ2-1,-,TRBV4-2,TRBD2,CASSQDLAGGRYNEQFF,TGTGCCAGCAGCCAAGATCTAGCGGGAGGGCGATACAATGAGCAGTTCTTC
TRBJ1-4,-,TRBV11-2,-,CASSPHAGAGEKLFF,TGTGCCAGCAGCCCGCACGCGGGGGCAGGGGAAAAACTGTTTTTT
TRBJ1-2,many,TRBV6-1,TRBD1,CASLPGTGDYGYTF,TGTGCCAGCTTGCCCGGGACAGGGGACTATGGCTACACCTTC
TRBJ2-2,-,TRBV2,TRBD2,CASSGAPGLAGEDGELFF,TGTGCCAGCAGCGGAGCGCCGGGGCTAGCGGGAGAGGACGGGGAGCTGTTTTTT
TRBJ1-2,-,TRBV7-9,-,CASSLESANPLNYGYTF,TGTGCCAGCAGCTTAGAGTCAGCTAACCCCCTTAACTATGGCTACACCTTC
TRBJ2-6,-,TRBV5-4,-,CASSPKMGGANVLTF,TGTGCCAGCAGCCCCAAGATGGGCGGGGCCAACGTCCTGACTTTC
TRBJ1-3,-,TRBV6-1,-,CASSEAVGVFGGNTIYF,TGTGCCAGCAGTGAAGCTGTAGGGGTCTTTGGTGGAAACACCATATATTTT
TRBJ1-4,-,TRBV5-1,TRBD1,CASSFSPPLGQGEKLFF,TGCGCCAGCAGCTTCTCCCCCCCTCTTGGACAGGGTGAAAAACTGTTTTTT
TRBJ1-2,-,TRBV19,-,CATLDRVSNYGYTF,TGTGCCACCTTGGACAGAGTTTCTAACTATGGCTACACCTTC
TRBJ2-1,-,TRBV19,TRBD2,CASSIGGGGSSYNEQFF,TGTGCCAGTAGTATAGGGGGGGGAGGGAGCTCCTACAATGAGCAGTTCTTC
TRBJ1-5,-,TRBV19,-,CASWPSDISSQPQHF,TGTGCCAGTTGGCCCTCGGACATTTCCAGCCAGCCCCAGCATTTT
TRBJ1-5,once,TRBV10-1,-,CASSEGNSNQPQHF,TGCGCCAGCAGTGAAGGGAATAGCAATCAGCCCCAGCATTTT
TRBJ1-6,-,TRBV7-9,-,CASSPNTGAQNSPLHF,TGTGCCAGCAGCCCCAACACGGGGGCGCAGAATTCACCCCTCCACTTT
TRBJ1-3,-,TRBV30,-,CAWSVLSGLGNTIYF,TGTGCCTGGAGTGTACTGTCAGGGCTTGGAAACACCATATATTTT
TRBJ1-2,-,TRBV25-1,-,CASSNREDGYTF,TGTGCCAGCAGTAACAGGGAAGATGGCTACACCTTC
TRBJ1-1,-,TRBV6-5,TRBD1,CASRGQGKGTEAFF,TGTGCCAGCAGAGGACAGGGAAAGGGCACTGAAGCTTTCTTT
TRBJ2-7,-,TRBV4-2,-,CASSQEDGYEQYF,TGTGCCAGCAGCCAAGAGGACGGATACGAGCAGTACTTC
TRBJ1-4,-,TRBV10-3,-,CAISERGATNEKLFF,TGTGCCATCAGTGAACGGGGTGCAACTAATGAAAAACTGTTTTTT
TRBJ2-1,-,TRBV6-5,-,CASSTGQLDNEQFF,TGTGCCAGCAGTACTGGACAGCTTGACAATGAGCAGTTCTTC